The 20 T cell receptor beta chains below were found in one sample sequenced in a study of cytomegalovirus exposure and HLA in healthy donors. This PCR relied on a set of 60 Vbeta primers and 13 Jbeta primers. Data came from immunoSEQ multiplex PCR; TCRdb stores just in-frame clones and leaves some out. Here the sample spans roughly 100,000 clones, approximately 82% being singletons. Sequencing input: PBMCs. The receptor set was obtained from a man aged 35 to 55 in good health and CMV-seronegative.

The chain uses TRBV4-1 and TRBJ1-5; 8 nucleotides agree with TRBD1. The CDR3 has 17 residues. CDR1 is MGHRA, CDR2 YSYEKL, per germline. The junction had 10 bases not matched to a gene; V was cut back by 0 bases and J by 6 bases. As DNA, the CDR3 is TGCGCCAGCAGCCAAGATCTGCCAGGGGGCAACGGTCAGCCCCAGCATTTT. Translating gives CASSQDLPGGNGQPQHF.

The genes are TRBV4-1 and TRBJ2-1; D is possibly TRBD2 (6 bases). The CDR3 loop spans 17 amino acids. The V end was cut by 3 bases, the J end by 4 bases, with 19 bases between. Germline V gene data show CDR1 as MGHRA and CDR2 as YSYEKL. The CDR3 DNA follows: TGCGCCAGCAGCCATCGCCCAACCGGGACTCAGTACAATGAGCAGTTCTTC. It codes for CASSHRPTGTQYNEQFF.

V and J are TRBV9 and TRBJ1-3; D may be TRBD1 (5 bases). Trimming removed 3 bases from V and 7 bases from J, with 8 bases in between. CDR3 length: 12 residues. Germline loops: CDR1 SGDLS, CDR2 YYNGEE. CDR3 DNA: TGTGCCAGCAGCGCCTCAGGGAACACCATATATTTT. Its translation is CASSASGNTIYF.

This clone has only a few counts. This chain joins TRBV2 and TRBJ2-2; possible D gene TRBD2, 5 bases. CDR3 length: 13 residues. CDR1 and CDR2 (germline): SNHLY, FYNNEI. Trimming shortened V by 4 bases and J by 8 bases, and 11 bases separated the two germline ends. DNA for the CDR3: TGTGCCAGCAGTGTTACAGCGGAGGGGGAGCTGTTTTTT. Protein sequence: CASSVTAEGELFF. Combining the CDR3 with reference TRBV2 and TRBJ2-2 gives the whole variable domain EPEVTQTPSHQVTQMGQEVILRCVPISNHLYFYWYRQILGQKVEFLVSFYNNEISEKSEIFDDQFSVERPDGSNFTLKIRSTKLEDSAMYFCASSVTAEGELFFGEGSRLTVL.

The V gene is TRBV5-4, the J gene TRBJ1-6, with D possibly TRBD1 on 6 matching bases. Germline V gene data show CDR1 as SGHNT and CDR2 as YYREEE (reference sequence). V dropped 0 bases and J dropped 0 bases, with 10 bases sitting between them. The CDR3 totals 17 residues. The chain's CDR3 is CASSLGGGSSYNSPLHF. CDR3 coding DNA: TGTGCCAGCAGCTTGGGAGGGGGAAGCTCCTATAATTCACCCCTCCACTTT. The variable domain in full, completed from reference TRBV5-4 and TRBJ1-6, reads ETGVTQSPTHLIKTRGQQVTLRCSSQSGHNTVSWYQQALGQGPQFIFQYYREEENGRGNFPPRFSGLQFPNYSSELNVNALELDDSALYLCASSLGGGSSYNSPLHFGNGTRLTVT.

J is TRBJ2-5 and V is TRBV5-6, with 9 bases identical to TRBD2. CDR3 length: 16 residues. Trimming removed 0 bases from V and 5 bases from J; junction bases left unmatched: 8. Germline V gives CDR1 SGHDT, CDR2 YYEEEE. CDR3 nucleotides: TGTGCCAGCAGCTTGGAGAAGCGGGGGGCCTATGAGACCCAGTACTTC. Translating it yields CASSLEKRGAYETQYF.

The genes are TRBV10-2 and TRBJ1-1, with 12 bases that match TRBD1. Germline V gene sequence: CDR1 WSHSY, CDR2 SAAADI. The V gene end was trimmed by 6 bases and the J gene end by 1 base; junction bases not matched to a gene: 0. The CDR3 loop spans 14 amino acids. The CDR3 here is CASRGQGANTEAFF. DNA of the CDR3: TGCGCCAGCAGGGGACAGGGGGCGAACACTGAAGCTTTCTTT.

The V and J genes are TRBV19 and TRBJ1-3; possibly TRBD1 for D (6 bases). The V and J ends lost 5 bases and 0 bases respectively, with 11 bases between them. Germline lookup yields CDR1 LNHDA and CDR2 SQIVND (reference sequence). The CDR3 runs 15 residues. The CDR3 region is CASSATGNSGNTIYF. CDR3 in DNA: TGTGCCAGTAGTGCGACAGGCAACTCTGGAAACACCATATATTTT.

This clone occurred a few times. The rearrangement uses TRBV2 and TRBJ1-1; D not resolved. The ends were cut back, 10 bases at V and 3 bases at J, with 15 bases in the middle. Germline V gene data show CDR1 as SNHLY and CDR2 as FYNNEI. This CDR3 spans 13 amino acids. The CDR3 nucleotides read TGTGCCACCGGAACGCAGGAACACACTGAAGCTTTCTTT. Encoded protein: CATGTQEHTEAFF.

The count of this clone is one. This sequence joins TRBV5-4 and TRBJ2-7; 8 nucleotides align to TRBD1. Trimming cost V 1 base and J 1 base; bases outside gene matches: 7. Germline CDR1 and CDR2: SGHNT and YYREEE (reference sequence). The CDR3 runs 16 residues. In DNA, the CDR3 is TGTGCCAGCAGCTTGTCAGGGGGCATCGGATCCTACGAGCAGTACTTC. This gives the protein CASSLSGGIGSYEQYF.

J is TRBJ2-7 and V is TRBV2, with D unresolved. This CDR3 spans 11 amino acids. Germline CDR1 is SNHLY and CDR2 is FYNNEI. Trimming removed 6 bases at V and 3 bases at J, with 6 bases between. The CDR3 DNA is TGTGCCAGCAGGTTAAACTACGAGCAGTACTTC. Its protein product is CASRLNYEQYF.

This clone has only a few counts. The rearrangement uses TRBV5-1 and TRBJ2-2; a possible D gene is TRBD2 (5 bases). The CDR3 sequence is 14 residues long. CDR1 and CDR2 (germline): SGHRS, YFSETQ. Trimming took 0 bases from V and 6 from J, leaving 9 bases between them. The CDR3 coding sequence is TGCGCCAGCAGCTTGGTAGCGAAGGCCGGGGAGCTGTTTTTT. Its translation: CASSLVAKAGELFF.

The gene calls are TRBV7-9 and TRBJ2-1, with 7 bases that match TRBD2. Germline V gives CDR1 SEHNR, CDR2 FQNEAQ (reference sequence). This CDR3 comprises 16 residues. Germline trimming cut 2 bases from V and 1 base from J; bases unmatched to any gene: 5. CDR3 sequence reads: CASSLLASGSYNEQFF. The CDR3 DNA is TGTGCCAGCAGCTTACTCGCTAGCGGATCCTACAATGAGCAGTTCTTC. The full variable domain, with the rest looked up from reference TRBV7-9 and TRBJ2-1, is DTGVSQNPRHKITKRGQNVTFRCDPISEHNRLYWYRQTLGQGPEFLTYFQNEAQLEKSRLLSDRFSAERPKGSFSTLEIQRTEQGDSAMYLCASSLLASGSYNEQFFGPGTRLTVL.

This chain joins TRBV5-1 and TRBJ1-1; D remains ambiguous. In germline, CDR1 is SGHRS, CDR2 YFSETQ. The CDR3 is 13 amino acids. The ends were cut back, 5 bases at V and 0 bases at J, with 8 bases in the middle. The CDR3 DNA is TGCGCCAGCAGACTGTCCATGAACACTGAAGCTTTCTTT. Amino acids: CASRLSMNTEAFF.

This chain links TRBV18 with TRBJ2-2; 10 bases are shared with TRBD1. The CDR3 is made up of 17 amino acids. The germline gives CDR1 KGHSH, CDR2 LQKENI. After removal of 1 base from V and 5 bases from J, the junction contained 7 bases not matched to a gene. The CDR3 region is CASSPREGQGWTGELFF. The CDR3 nucleotides read TGTGCCAGCTCACCACGCGAGGGACAGGGGTGGACCGGGGAGCTGTTTTTT.

The CDR3, as DNA: TGTGCCAGCTCCACCCCCCTATCGGGCTACAATGAGCAGTTCTTC. This translates into CASSTPLSGYNEQFF. The rearrangement links TRBV11-2 to TRBJ2-1, with D unclear. Germline values: CDR1 SGHAT, CDR2 FQNNGV. Trimming pared 8 bases from V and 3 bases from J, leaving 17 bases between. The CDR3 contains 15 residues.

The chain employs TRBV10-1 and TRBJ2-5; D ambiguous. CDR1 and CDR2 (germline): WNHNN, SYGVQD (reference sequence). Trimming cost V 6 bases and J 5 bases, with 13 bases left between them. The CDR3 spans 13 residues. CDR3 amino acids: CASSGSASETQYF. The CDR3 DNA follows: TGCGCCAGCAGCGGGTCGGCTTCCGAGACCCAGTACTTC.

Remarks on this clone: Other DNA sequences within the sample encode an identical CDR3. This rearrangement joins TRBV5-4 to TRBJ2-2, with 7 bases identical to TRBD2. The germline V gene encodes CDR1 SGHNT and CDR2 YYREEE (reference sequence). With 4 bases clipped from V and 5 bases from J, the junction kept 11 bases outside the gene matches. CDR3 length: 16 residues. CDR3 DNA: TGTGCCAGCAGCGCTAAGGGGCGGGGGAGGACCGGGGAGCTGTTTTTT. It translates to CASSAKGRGRTGELFF.

Here the CDR3 DNA reads TGTGCCAGCAGCCCAGAGGGACCGGGACAGGGGGGATACGAGCAGTACTTC. Translated, it gives CASSPEGPGQGGYEQYF. J is TRBJ2-7 and V is TRBV4-2; TRBD1 aligns across 11 bases. CDR3 length equals 17 residues. Germline CDR1 reads LGHNA; CDR2 reads YNFKEQ. V was clipped by 4 bases and J by 4 bases; unmatched bases: 12.

The V and J genes are TRBV19 and TRBJ1-1; 8 bases fit TRBD1. Germline loops: CDR1 LNHDA, CDR2 SQIVND (reference sequence). The CDR3 loop spans 16 amino acids. The ends lost 0 bases at V and 5 bases at J; junction bases unmatched: 8. This CDR3 reads CASSIDGRQGRTEAFF. CDR3 DNA sequence: TGTGCCAGTAGTATAGATGGGAGACAGGGGAGGACTGAAGCTTTCTTT.